The rows below give T cell receptor beta chains drawn from one sample of a study of T cells in Graves' hyperthyroidism and ophthalmopathy. MiXCR was run by TCRdb on the multiplex PCR reads, yielding one entry per CDR3 protein. The data hold hundreds of thousands of distinct CDR3 sequences, with roughly 40% observed a single time. Specimen: blood. Receptor source: a man aged 18 to 35 with Graves' hyperthyroidism. CDR3s include the opening cysteine and the closing phenylalanine or tryptophan. D genes are given only for firm matches. Where a row states a size, it is once, few, many or the class of an expanded clone; other rows omit it.

D,J,V,size,DNA,CDR3
NA,TRBJ1-6,TRBV3-1,NA,TGTGCCAGCAGCTTCAGGGCCCCCCAATCCTCACCCCTCCACTTT,CASSFRAPQSSPLHF
NA,TRBJ2-7,TRBV20-1,NA,TGCAGCACTAAAAAGATACAGGGTCCTACCTACGAGCAGTACTTC,CSTKKIQGPTYEQYF
TRBD1,TRBJ1-5,TRBV7-8,few,TGTGCCAGCAGCCCCGGGACAGTAATAAATCAGCCCCAGCATTTT,CASSPGTVINQPQHF
NA,TRBJ1-5,TRBV25-1,NA,TGTGCCAGCAGCGCCTCGGGGGGAATTCAGCCCCAGCATTTT,CASSASGGIQPQHF
NA,TRBJ2-2,TRBV9,many,TGTGCCAGCAGCGTGGCGGTCGGGGAGCTGTTTTTT,CASSVAVGELFF
NA,TRBJ1-3,TRBV7-9,many,TGTGCCAGCAGGAACATTGGACACTCTGGAAACACCATATATTTT,CASRNIGHSGNTIYF
NA,TRBJ1-5,TRBV29-1,NA,TGCAGCAGTTTATTGCCATGGGAGCCCCAGCATTTT,CSSLLPWEPQHF
NA,TRBJ1-5,TRBV12-3/TRBV12-4,few,TGTGCCAGCAGTTTACTTGCAGGGAGCAATCAGCCCCAGCATTTT,CASSLLAGSNQPQHF
TRBD1,TRBJ1-5,TRBV12-3/TRBV12-4,NA,TGTGCCAGCAGTTCGACAGGGGTTAGGCAGCCCCAGCATTTT,CASSSTGVRQPQHF
NA,TRBJ2-5,TRBV5-1,NA,TGCGCCAGCAACCCAGGGGCGGGAGAGACCCAGTACTTC,CASNPGAGETQYF
NA,TRBJ1-4,TRBV25-1,once,TGTGCCAGCACCCCCCGGGGAGCAACTAATGAAAAACTGTTTTTT,CASTPRGATNEKLFF
NA,TRBJ2-6,TRBV5-1,few,TGCGCCAGCAGCGGGGGGACATTTATCTCTGGGGCCAACGTCCTGACTTTC,CASSGGTFISGANVLTF
TRBD1,TRBJ2-7,TRBV20-1,NA,TGCAGTGCTAGAGTGGGGGGGACAGGGGGTAGCGAGCAGTACTTC,CSARVGGTGGSEQYF
NA,TRBJ2-5,TRBV15,many,TGTGCCACCAGCAGAGATAGCAGGGCCGAGACCCAGTACTTC,CATSRDSRAETQYF
NA,TRBJ1-5,TRBV10-3,many,TGTGCCATCAGTGAGAGAGGTCAGCCCCAGCATTTT,CAISERGQPQHF
TRBD1,TRBJ2-5,TRBV9,few,TGTGCCAGCAGTGAGACAGGGGGCTATGAGACCCAGTACTTC,CASSETGGYETQYF
TRBD1,TRBJ2-3,TRBV7-2,NA,TGTGCCAGCAGCCAAGGGGGCTCGACAAGGGATACGCAGTATTTT,CASSQGGSTRDTQYF
NA,TRBJ2-5,TRBV19,few,TGTGCCAGTAGTATAGCGGAGGGGATAGGGACCCAGTACTTC,CASSIAEGIGTQYF